A single T cell receptor beta chain is shown here with its context. Germline CDR1 and CDR2: SNHLY and FYNNEI. CDR3 size: 16 residues. Trimming pared 2 bases from V and 0 bases from J, leaving 11 bases between. These data are taken from a study of cytomegalovirus exposure and HLA in healthy donors. The PCR was carried out with 60 Vbeta primers and 13 Jbeta primers. Assay: immunoSEQ multiplex PCR; the TCRdb copy retains only in-frame clones and omits some. The sample holds roughly 140,000 clones, 82% seen once. The sequence was collected from a young man in good health and CMV-seropositive. The specimen sequenced was PBMCs. This sequence joins TRBV2 and TRBJ2-1, with D perhaps matching TRBD2 (5 bases). CDR3 loop: CASSERETSSYNEQFF. DNA for the CDR3: TGTGCCAGCAGTGAAAGGGAGACGAGCTCCTACAATGAGCAGTTCTTC.